This T cell receptor beta chain was obtained from a study of control samples from healthy donors and cancer patients. Method: immunoSEQ multiplex PCR; TCRdb's copy keeps in-frame clones and lacks some. The sample has 130,000 or so clones, over 90% seen once. This clone has just one count. Sequenced sample: PBMCs. The receptor comes from a man in his sixties with colorectal cancer.

The CDR3 region has the DNA TGTGCCATCAGTGACTTACTAGCGGGGGGGCGCGGGACCGATACGCAGTATTTT. Translation: CAISDLLAGGRGTDTQYF. V gene TRBV10-3 combines with J gene TRBJ2-3, with 13 bases aligning to TRBD2. The CDR3 runs 18 residues. V shed 3 bases and J 6 bases; nucleotides not matched to a gene: 12. Germline V lookup: CDR1 ENHRY, CDR2 SYGVKD.